A single sample gave rise to the 18 T cell receptor beta chains below, sequenced in a study of CD8 T cells in ankylosing spondylitis. These receptors lack a known antigen. Points from the study as a whole: Typical of ankylosing spondylitis blood, it appeared, was a TCR beta motif of several highly homologous variants.

TCRdb processed the 5' RACE reads anew with MiXCR; each CDR3 protein has one entry. Of 350,000 or so distinct CDR3 sequences in the sample, 7% to 9% are singletons; the top ten hold approximately 14%. Sequenced sample: blood, either unsorted or a sorted T cell fraction (not recorded which). The source of these receptors is a male donor with ankylosing spondylitis.

This chain uses TRBV20-1 with TRBJ2-1, with D unclear. The CDR3 is 17 amino acids. The V end lost 0 bases, the J end lost 6 bases, and 21 bases lay between the germline ends. Germline V gene data show CDR1 as DFQATT and CDR2 as SNEGSKA (reference sequence). The CDR3 DNA reads TGCAGTGCTAGAGATCTCAGGAGTGTCTCCGGCGGCAATGAGCAGTTCTTC. Translation gives CSARDLRSVSGGNEQFF.

The chain has TRBV4-3 and TRBJ2-2; maybe TRBD1 (5 bases). V lost 1 base, J lost 7 bases, and 19 bases lay in between. The germline gives CDR1 LGHNA, CDR2 YSLEER. CDR3 length: 17 residues. Here the CDR3 DNA reads TGCGCCAGCAGCCAAGCAATGGGGCGCGTATCTTTCGGGGAGCTGTTTTTT. Translation gives CASSQAMGRVSFGELFF.

This clonotype showed up many times. The chain recombines TRBV29-1 with TRBJ2-1; TRBD2 matches 7 bases. The CDR3 totals 12 residues. Trimming removed 7 bases from V and 6 bases from J; junction bases left unmatched: 6. The germline gives CDR1 SQVTM, CDR2 ANQGSEA. CDR3 residues: CSAKLAPNEQFF. CDR3 DNA sequence: TGCAGCGCCAAACTAGCGCCCAATGAGCAGTTCTTC.

The rearrangement joins TRBV11-1 to TRBJ2-2; the D is unclear. The CDR3 covers 13 residues. CDR1 SGHAT and CDR2 FQDESV come from the germline V gene (reference sequence). The ends were cut back, 6 bases at V and 4 bases at J, with 9 bases in the middle. The CDR3 DNA follows: TGTGCCAGCAGTCCCTTGGGCACCGGGGAGCTGTTTTTT. It translates to CASSPLGTGELFF.

This clonotype was recorded a few times. The chain carries TRBV6-2 or TRBV6-3 and TRBJ1-5, with TRBD1 matching over 7 bases. The CDR3 length is 16 residues. Germline CDR1 is MNHEY and CDR2 is SVGEGT. Trimming cost V 2 bases and J 3 bases; bases outside gene matches: 7. CDR3: CASSYPYDRDNQPQHF. The CDR3 nucleotides read TGTGCCAGCAGTTACCCCTATGACAGGGACAATCAGCCCCAGCATTTT.

This chain's CDR3 is CASSVDSANYGYTF. The CDR3 region has the DNA TGCGCCAGCAGCGTAGACAGTGCTAACTATGGCTACACCTTC. The genes are TRBV5-1 and TRBJ1-2; tentative D call: TRBD1 (5 bases). V lost 4 bases and J 0 bases, leaving 10 bases between the germline ends. Germline CDR1 SGHRS, CDR2 YFSETQ. The CDR3 runs to 14 residues.

The chain carries TRBV9 and TRBJ2-7; D not certain. Germline CDR1 SGDLS, CDR2 YYNGEE. V was pared by 0 bases and J by 6 bases, with 7 bases between. The CDR3 is 12 amino acids. The CDR3 is CASSVGTSEQYF. CDR3 coding DNA: TGTGCCAGCAGCGTAGGGACCAGCGAGCAGTACTTC.

This clonotype was counted many times. The V call is TRBV7-3, the J call TRBJ2-1; TRBD1 aligns across 10 bases. Per the germline V gene, CDR1 is SGHTA and CDR2 is FQGTGA. The CDR3 contains 14 residues. The junction had 1 base not matched to a gene; V was cut back by 4 bases and J by 4 bases. CDR3 coding DNA: TGTGCCAGCAGCTCGGACAGGGGGTACAATGAGCAGTTCTTC. Amino acids: CASSSDRGYNEQFF. Together with reference TRBV7-3 and TRBJ2-1, the CDR3 gives the full variable domain: GAGVSQTPSNKVTEKGKYVELRCDPISGHTALYWYRQSLGQGPEFLIYFQGTGAADDSGLPNDRFFAVRPEGSVSTLKIQRTERGDSAVYLCASSSDRGYNEQFFGPGTRLTVL.

This clonotype has at least ten counts. The chain uses TRBV29-1 and TRBJ2-1; TRBD2 matches 7 bases. The V and J ends lost 7 bases and 9 bases, in that order; junction bases with no gene match: 3. Germline V gives CDR1 SQVTM, CDR2 ANQGSEA. The CDR3 has 10 amino acids. The CDR3 coding sequence is TGCAGCGCACCGGGGGGTGAGCAGTTCTTC. Protein sequence: CSAPGGEQFF.

This sequence joins TRBV5-1 and TRBJ2-1, with D tentatively TRBD1 (6 bases). The CDR3 consists of 13 residues. V shed 4 bases and J shed 9 bases, with 14 bases lying between them. Germline V gene data show CDR1 as SGHRS and CDR2 as YFSETQ. CDR3 in amino acids: CASSVLQGSEQFF. The CDR3 region has the DNA TGCGCCAGCAGCGTACTTCAGGGGAGTGAGCAGTTCTTC.

The chain links TRBV12-3 or TRBV12-4 to TRBJ1-5; 7 positions match TRBD1. The CDR3 has 15 amino acids. The V segment lost 6 bases and the J segment 7 bases; nucleotides outside the gene matches: 12. The CDR3 loop reads CASSSQGAGGQPQHF. CDR3 nucleotide sequence: TGTGCCAGCAGCTCACAGGGAGCAGGGGGGCAGCCCCAGCATTTT.

This clonotype was observed many times. This chain joins TRBV7-9 and TRBJ2-2; D perhaps matches TRBD2 (5 bases). The CDR3 covers 12 residues. The V and J ends lost 6 bases and 14 bases respectively, with 16 bases between them. The V gene's germline CDR1 is SEHNR and CDR2 FQNEAQ (reference sequence). Here the CDR3 reads CASSLGSGGLFF. CDR3 nucleotides: TGTGCCAGCAGTTTGGGATCCGGAGGACTGTTTTTT.

This clonotype was found a few times. V and J are TRBV7-8 and TRBJ2-1, with TRBD2 matching 7 bases. This CDR3 spans 14 amino acids. Germline lookup yields CDR1 SGHVS and CDR2 FQNEAQ. The ends lost 8 bases at V and 5 bases at J; junction bases unmatched: 9. DNA of the CDR3: TGTGCCAGCCGAATTTCTAGCGGACACAATGAGCAGTTCTTC. Amino acids: CASRISSGHNEQFF. The variable domain in full, with the rest retrieved from reference TRBV7-8 and TRBJ2-1, is GAGVSQSPRYKVAKRGQDVALRCDPISGHVSLFWYQQALGQGPEFLTYFQNEAQLDKSGLPSDRFFAERPEGSVSTLKIQRTQQEDSAVYLCASRISSGHNEQFFGPGTRLTVL.

Many counts were recorded for this clonotype. The rearrangement joins TRBV12-3 or TRBV12-4 to TRBJ1-1, with 8 bases fitting TRBD1. The CDR3 is 13 residues long. V was pared by 6 bases and J by 3 bases, with 3 bases of the junction left unmatched. This CDR3 reads CASSGQGHTEAFF. In DNA form, the CDR3 reads TGTGCCAGCAGCGGACAGGGCCACACTGAAGCTTTCTTT.

This clonotype was detected ten times or more. At one boundary the junction diverges from the germline segment, which might be a read error. The chain joins TRBV20-1 to TRBJ1-1; D gene ambiguous. Germline CDR1 is DFQATT and CDR2 is SNEGSKA (reference sequence). The CDR3 has 11 amino acids. CDR3 loop: CSARQNTEAFF. The CDR3 DNA is TGCAGTGCTAGACAGAACACGGAAGCTTTCTTT.

The CDR3 here is CASSLAGGGDEQFF. CDR3 in DNA: TGTGCCAGCAGTCTAGCGGGAGGCGGAGATGAGCAGTTCTTC. The chain carries TRBV7-2 and TRBJ2-1; 11 bases match TRBD2. After removal of 6 bases from V and 8 bases from J, the junction contained 6 bases not matched to a gene. This CDR3 region has 14 residues. Per the germline V gene, CDR1 is SGHTA and CDR2 is FQGNSA. Full variable domain (missing parts from reference TRBV7-2 and TRBJ2-1): GAGVSQSPSNKVTEKGKDVELRCDPISGHTALYWYRQSLGQGLEFLIYFQGNSAPDKSGLPSDRFSAERTGGSVSTLTIQRTQQEDSAVYLCASSLAGGGDEQFFGPGTRLTVL.

This clonotype has ten or more counts. This chain links TRBV29-1 with TRBJ2-7; D is unclear. The germline V gene encodes CDR1 SQVTM and CDR2 ANQGSEA. This CDR3 comprises 11 residues. The V and J ends lost 4 bases and 3 bases respectively, with 7 bases between them. The chain's CDR3 is CSVGDNYEQYF. As DNA, the CDR3 is TGCAGCGTTGGAGATAACTACGAGCAGTACTTC.

This clonotype was seen a few times. This chain connects TRBV20-1 to TRBJ2-5; weak D call: TRBD2 (5 bases). Between the trimmed V and J ends, which lost 5 bases and 1 base, there was a span of 17 bases. The length of the CDR3 is 15 residues. CDR1 DFQATT and CDR2 SNEGSKA come from the germline V gene (reference sequence). The CDR3: CSARRRGMSQETQYF. In DNA, the CDR3 is TGCAGTGCTCGCCGGAGAGGGATGTCCCAAGAGACCCAGTACTTC.